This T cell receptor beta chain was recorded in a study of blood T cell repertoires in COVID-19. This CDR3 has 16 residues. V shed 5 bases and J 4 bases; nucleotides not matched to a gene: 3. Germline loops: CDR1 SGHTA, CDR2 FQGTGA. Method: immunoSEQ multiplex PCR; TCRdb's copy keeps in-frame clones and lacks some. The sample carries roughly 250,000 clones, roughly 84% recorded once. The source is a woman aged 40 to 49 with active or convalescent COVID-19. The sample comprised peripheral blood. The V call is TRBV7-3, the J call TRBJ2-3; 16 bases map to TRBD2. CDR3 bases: TGTGCCAGCAGCACGGGACTAGCGGGGGGGCCAGATACGCAGTATTTT. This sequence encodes CASSTGLAGGPDTQYF.